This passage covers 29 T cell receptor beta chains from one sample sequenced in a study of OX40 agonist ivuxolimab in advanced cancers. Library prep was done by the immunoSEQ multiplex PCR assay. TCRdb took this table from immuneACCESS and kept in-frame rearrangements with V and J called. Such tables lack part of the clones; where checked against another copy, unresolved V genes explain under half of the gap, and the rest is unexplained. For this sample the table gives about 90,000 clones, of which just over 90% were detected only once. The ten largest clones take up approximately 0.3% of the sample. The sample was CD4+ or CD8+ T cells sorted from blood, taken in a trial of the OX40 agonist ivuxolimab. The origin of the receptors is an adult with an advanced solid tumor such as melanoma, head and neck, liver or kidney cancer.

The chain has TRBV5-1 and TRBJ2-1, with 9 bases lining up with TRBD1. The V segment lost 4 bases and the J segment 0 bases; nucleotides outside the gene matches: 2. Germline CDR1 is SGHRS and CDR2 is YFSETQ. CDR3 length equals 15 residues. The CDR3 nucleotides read TGCGCCAGCAGCGCGACAGGGGGCTCCTACAATGAGCAGTTCTTC. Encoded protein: CASSATGGSYNEQFF.

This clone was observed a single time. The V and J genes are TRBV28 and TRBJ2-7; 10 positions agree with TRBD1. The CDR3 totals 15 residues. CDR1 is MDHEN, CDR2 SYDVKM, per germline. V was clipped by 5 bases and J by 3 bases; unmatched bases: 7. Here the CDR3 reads CASSITGTGDYEQYF. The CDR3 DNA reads TGTGCCAGCAGTATAACCGGGACAGGGGACTACGAGCAGTACTTC.

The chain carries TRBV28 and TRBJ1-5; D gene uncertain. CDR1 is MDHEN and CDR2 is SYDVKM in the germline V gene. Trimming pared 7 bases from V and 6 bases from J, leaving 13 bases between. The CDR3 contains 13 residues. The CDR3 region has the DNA TGTGCCAGCAATCGCAGGCGTAGTCAGCCCCAGCATTTT. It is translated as CASNRRRSQPQHF.

The CDR3 reads CASRADRGGNQPQHF. The CDR3 nucleotides are TGTGCCAGCAGGGCTGACAGGGGAGGCAATCAGCCCCAGCATTTT. V gene TRBV2 combines with J gene TRBJ1-5; 8 bases match TRBD1. CDR1 SNHLY and CDR2 FYNNEI come from the germline V gene. This CDR3 region has 15 residues. V shed 6 bases and J 2 bases; nucleotides not matched to a gene: 6.

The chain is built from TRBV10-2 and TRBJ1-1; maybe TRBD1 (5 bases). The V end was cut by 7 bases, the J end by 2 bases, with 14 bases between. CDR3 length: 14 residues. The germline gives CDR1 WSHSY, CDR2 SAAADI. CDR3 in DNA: TGCGCCAGCATGGGGAGCGGGGGTAACACTGAAGCTTTCTTT. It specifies CASMGSGGNTEAFF.

This CDR3 reads CASSSASSGGPNEQFF. CDR3 in DNA: TGTGCCAGCAGCTCCGCTTCTAGCGGGGGGCCGAATGAGCAGTTCTTC. This rearrangement joins TRBV5-4 to TRBJ2-1, with 11 bases aligning to TRBD2. The CDR3 contains 16 residues. With 3 bases clipped from V and 7 bases from J, the junction kept 9 bases outside the gene matches. The germline V gene encodes CDR1 SGHNT and CDR2 YYREEE (reference sequence). Drawing the rest from reference TRBV5-4 and TRBJ2-1, the complete variable domain is ETGVTQSPTHLIKTRGQQVTLRCSSQSGHNTVSWYQQALGQGPQFIFQYYREEENGRGNFPPRFSGLQFPNYSSELNVNALELDDSALYLCASSSASSGGPNEQFFGPGTRLTVL.

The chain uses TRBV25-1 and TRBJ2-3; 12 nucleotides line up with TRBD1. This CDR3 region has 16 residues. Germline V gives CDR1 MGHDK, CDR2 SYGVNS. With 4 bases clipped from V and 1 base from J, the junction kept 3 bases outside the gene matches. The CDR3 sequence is CASSGGTGGGTDTQYF. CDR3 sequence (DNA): TGTGCCAGCAGTGGGGGGACAGGGGGCGGCACAGATACGCAGTATTTT.

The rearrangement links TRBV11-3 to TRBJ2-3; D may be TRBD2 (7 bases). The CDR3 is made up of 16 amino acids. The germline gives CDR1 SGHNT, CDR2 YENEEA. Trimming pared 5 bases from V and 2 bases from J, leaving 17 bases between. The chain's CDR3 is CASSPGGAGVTDTQYF. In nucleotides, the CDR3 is TGTGCCAGCAGCCCCGGGGGCGCGGGAGTCACAGATACGCAGTATTTT. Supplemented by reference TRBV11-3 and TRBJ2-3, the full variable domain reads EAGVVQSPRYKIIEKKQPVAFWCNPISGHNTLYWYLQNLGQGPELLIRYENEEAVDDSQLPKDRFSAERLKGVDSTLKIQPAELGDSAVYLCASSPGGAGVTDTQYFGPGTRLTVL.

This chain's CDR3 is CSARAGLGYTF. As DNA, the CDR3 is TGCAGTGCTAGAGCGGGCCTAGGCTACACCTTC. The V call is TRBV20-1, the J call TRBJ1-2; D not certain. V was pared by 1 base and J by 8 bases, with 8 bases between. The CDR3 contains 11 residues. CDR1 DFQATT and CDR2 SNEGSKA come from the germline V gene (reference sequence).

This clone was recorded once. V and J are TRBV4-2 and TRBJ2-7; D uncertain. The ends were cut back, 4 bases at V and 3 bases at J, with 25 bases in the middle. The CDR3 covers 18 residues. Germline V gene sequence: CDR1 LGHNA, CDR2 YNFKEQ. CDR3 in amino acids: CASSPAPTGPSWLYEQYF. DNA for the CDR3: TGTGCCAGCAGCCCCGCCCCTACCGGGCCCAGCTGGCTCTACGAGCAGTACTTC.

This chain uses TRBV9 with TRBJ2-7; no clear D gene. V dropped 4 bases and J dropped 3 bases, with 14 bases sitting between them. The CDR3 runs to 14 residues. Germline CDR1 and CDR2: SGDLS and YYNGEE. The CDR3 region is CASSPTYRSYEQYF. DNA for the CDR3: TGTGCCAGCAGCCCGACATACCGGAGCTACGAGCAGTACTTC.

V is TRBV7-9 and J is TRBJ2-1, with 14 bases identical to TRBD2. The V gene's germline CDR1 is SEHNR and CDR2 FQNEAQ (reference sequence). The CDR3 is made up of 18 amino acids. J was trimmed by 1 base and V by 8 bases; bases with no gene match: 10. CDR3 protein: CASSGTSGSRRSYNEQFF. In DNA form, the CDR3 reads TGTGCCAGCTCCGGGACTAGCGGGAGTAGGAGGTCCTACAATGAGCAGTTCTTC.

CDR3 residues: CASSLGSGQGSNTIYF. The CDR3 nucleotides read TGTGCCAGCAGCTTAGGCTCGGGACAGGGTTCGAACACCATATATTTT. V and J are TRBV7-2 and TRBJ1-3; 9 positions agree with TRBD1. This CDR3 has 16 residues. With 1 base clipped from V and 7 bases from J, the junction kept 8 bases outside the gene matches. CDR1 SGHTA and CDR2 FQGNSA come from the germline V gene.

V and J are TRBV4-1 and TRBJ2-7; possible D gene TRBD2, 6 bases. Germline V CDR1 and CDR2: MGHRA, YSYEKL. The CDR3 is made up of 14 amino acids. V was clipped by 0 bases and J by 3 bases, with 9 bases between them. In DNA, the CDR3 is TGCGCCAGCAGCCAAGAGGAGGGCCTCTACGAGCAGTACTTC. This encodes CASSQEEGLYEQYF.

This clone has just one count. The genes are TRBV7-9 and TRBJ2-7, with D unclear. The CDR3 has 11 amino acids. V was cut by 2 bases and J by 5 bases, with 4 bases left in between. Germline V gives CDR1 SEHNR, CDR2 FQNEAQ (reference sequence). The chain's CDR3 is CASSLRDEQYF. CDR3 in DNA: TGTGCCAGCAGCTTAAGAGACGAGCAGTACTTC.

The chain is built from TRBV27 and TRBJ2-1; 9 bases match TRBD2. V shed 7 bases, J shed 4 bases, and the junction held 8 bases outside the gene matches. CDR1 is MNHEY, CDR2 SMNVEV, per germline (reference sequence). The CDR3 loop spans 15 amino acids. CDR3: CASTPGLAGYNEQFF. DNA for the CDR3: TGTGCCAGCACCCCGGGACTAGCTGGGTACAATGAGCAGTTCTTC.

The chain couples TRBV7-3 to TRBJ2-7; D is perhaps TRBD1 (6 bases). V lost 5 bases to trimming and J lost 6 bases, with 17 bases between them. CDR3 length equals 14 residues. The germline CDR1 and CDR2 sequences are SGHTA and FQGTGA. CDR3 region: CASSTGTSNSEQYF. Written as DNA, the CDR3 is TGTGCCAGCAGCACCGGGACAAGTAACTCCGAGCAGTACTTC.

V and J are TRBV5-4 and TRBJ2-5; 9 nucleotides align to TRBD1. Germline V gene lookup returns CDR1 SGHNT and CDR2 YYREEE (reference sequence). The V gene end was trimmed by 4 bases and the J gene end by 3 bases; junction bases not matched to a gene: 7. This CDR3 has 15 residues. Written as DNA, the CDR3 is TGTGCCAGCAGCCCCGGGACAGGGATTGAAGAGACCCAGTACTTC. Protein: CASSPGTGIEETQYF.

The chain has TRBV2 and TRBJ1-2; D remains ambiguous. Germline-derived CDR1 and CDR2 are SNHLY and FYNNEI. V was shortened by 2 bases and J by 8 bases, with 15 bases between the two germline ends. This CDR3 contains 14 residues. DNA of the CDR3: TGTGCCAGCAGTGAAAACGTAGGGCTCGGCGGCTACACCTTC. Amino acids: CASSENVGLGGYTF.

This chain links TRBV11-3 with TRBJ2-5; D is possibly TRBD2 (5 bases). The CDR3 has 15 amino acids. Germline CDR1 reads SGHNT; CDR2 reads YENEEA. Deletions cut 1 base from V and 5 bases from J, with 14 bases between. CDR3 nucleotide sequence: TGTGCCAGCAGCTTAGGACCGGGGTCGGGGGAGACCCAGTACTTC. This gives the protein CASSLGPGSGETQYF.

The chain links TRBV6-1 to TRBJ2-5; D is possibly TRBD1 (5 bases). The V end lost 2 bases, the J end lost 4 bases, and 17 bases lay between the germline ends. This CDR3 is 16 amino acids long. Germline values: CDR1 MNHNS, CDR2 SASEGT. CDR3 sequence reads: CASSEKVRATAETQYF. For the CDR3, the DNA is TGTGCCAGCAGTGAAAAGGTCAGGGCCACGGCAGAGACCCAGTACTTC.

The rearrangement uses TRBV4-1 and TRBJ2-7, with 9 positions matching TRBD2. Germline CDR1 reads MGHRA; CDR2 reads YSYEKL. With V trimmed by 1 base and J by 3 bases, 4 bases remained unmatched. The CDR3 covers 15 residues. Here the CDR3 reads CASSQADSGSYEQYF. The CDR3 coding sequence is TGCGCCAGCAGCCAAGCCGATAGCGGGAGCTACGAGCAGTACTTC.

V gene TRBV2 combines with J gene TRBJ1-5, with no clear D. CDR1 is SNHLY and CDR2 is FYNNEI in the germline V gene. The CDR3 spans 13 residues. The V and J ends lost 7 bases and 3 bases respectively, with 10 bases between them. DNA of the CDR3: TGTGCCAGCAAGGTCCGGGCCAATCAGCCCCAGCATTTT. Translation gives CASKVRANQPQHF.

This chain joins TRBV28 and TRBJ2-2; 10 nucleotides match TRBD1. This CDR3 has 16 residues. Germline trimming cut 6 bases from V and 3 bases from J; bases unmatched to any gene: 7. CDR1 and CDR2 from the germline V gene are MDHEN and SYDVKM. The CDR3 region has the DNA TGTGCCAGCAGAACAGGGGGACAGGGGCACACCGGGGAGCTGTTTTTT. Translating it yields CASRTGGQGHTGELFF.

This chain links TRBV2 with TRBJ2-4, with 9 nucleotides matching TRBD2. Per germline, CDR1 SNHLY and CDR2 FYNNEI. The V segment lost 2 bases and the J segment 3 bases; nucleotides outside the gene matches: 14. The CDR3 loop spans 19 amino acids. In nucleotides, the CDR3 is TGTGCCAGCAGTGAATATAGCGGGAGTAGCGGTTTGCGCAAAAACATTCAGTACTTC. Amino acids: CASSEYSGSSGLRKNIQYF.

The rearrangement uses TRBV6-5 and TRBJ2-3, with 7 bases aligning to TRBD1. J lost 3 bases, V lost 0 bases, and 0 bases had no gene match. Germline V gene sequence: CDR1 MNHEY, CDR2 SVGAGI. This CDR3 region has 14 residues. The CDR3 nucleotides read TGTGCCAGCAGTTACTCGACAGGGACAGATACGCAGTATTTT. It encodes CASSYSTGTDTQYF.

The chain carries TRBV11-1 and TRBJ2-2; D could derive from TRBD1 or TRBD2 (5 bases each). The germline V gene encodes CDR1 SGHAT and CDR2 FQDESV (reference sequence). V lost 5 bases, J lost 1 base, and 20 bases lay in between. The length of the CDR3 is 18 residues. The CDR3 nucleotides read TGTGCCAGCAGCGCCTCCGGGACCCCTGCTGTGAACACCGGGGAGCTGTTTTTT. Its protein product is CASSASGTPAVNTGELFF. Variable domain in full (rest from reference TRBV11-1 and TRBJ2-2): EAEVAQSPRYKITEKSQAVAFWCDPISGHATLYWYRQILGQGPELLVQFQDESVVDDSQLPKDRFSAERLKGVDSTLKIQPAELGDSAMYLCASSASGTPAVNTGELFFGEGSRLTVL.

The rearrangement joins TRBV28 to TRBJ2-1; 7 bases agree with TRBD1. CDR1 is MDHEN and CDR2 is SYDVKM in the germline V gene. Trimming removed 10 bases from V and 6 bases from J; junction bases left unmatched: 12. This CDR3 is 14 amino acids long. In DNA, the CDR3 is TGTGCCATTCCATTTCACAGGGGAAGCAATGAGCAGTTCTTC. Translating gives CAIPFHRGSNEQFF.

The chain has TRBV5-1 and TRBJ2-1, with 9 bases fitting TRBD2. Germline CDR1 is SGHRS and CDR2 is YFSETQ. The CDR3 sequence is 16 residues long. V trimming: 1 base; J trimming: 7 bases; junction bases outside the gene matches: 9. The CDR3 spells CASSLRGGRAQNEQFF. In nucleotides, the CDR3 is TGCGCCAGCAGCTTGCGTGGCGGGAGGGCCCAAAATGAGCAGTTCTTC.